This is a list of T cell receptor beta chains from one sample in a study of blood T cell repertoires in COVID-19. Sequenced by immunoSEQ multiplex PCR; TCRdb stores in-frame clones only, minus some. The table has 250,000 to 300,000 clones, approximately 85% seen once; the top ten hold 5% to 6.5%. The sequenced sample consisted of peripheral blood. The receptors originated from a man aged 45-65 years with active or convalescent COVID-19. CDR3s include the opening cysteine and the closing phenylalanine or tryptophan. A D gene is named only where the DNA matches it firmly. Where a row states a size, it is once, few, many or the class of an expanded clone; other rows omit it.

j_call clone_size v_call d_call cdr3_aa cdr3_nt
TRBJ1-6 NA TRBV7-8 NA CASSQTEGGYNSPLHF TGTGCCAGCAGCCAGACGGAAGGGGGCTATAATTCACCCCTCCACTTT
TRBJ2-3 NA TRBV29-1 TRBD2 CSVDGLAGALDRVADTQYF TGCAGCGTTGACGGGCTAGCGGGAGCATTGGATAGGGTGGCAGATACGCAGTATTTT
TRBJ1-3 NA TRBV5-6 NA CASSYVSGVSGNTIYF TGTGCCAGCAGCTACGTATCAGGGGTATCTGGAAACACCATATATTTT
TRBJ2-3 NA TRBV4-1 NA CASSQGGPLGDTQYF TGCGCCAGCAGCCAAGGAGGGCCGCTAGGAGATACGCAGTATTTT
TRBJ2-1 NA TRBV29-1 TRBD1 CSVDKTGMYNEQFF TGCAGCGTCGATAAGACAGGGATGTACAATGAGCAGTTCTTC
TRBJ2-2 NA TRBV7-2 TRBD2 CASSPEAGAGELFF TGTGCCAGCAGCCCCGAGGCGGGAGCCGGGGAGCTGTTTTTT
TRBJ2-1 NA TRBV5-1 NA CASSPGSRSYNEQFF TGCGCCAGCAGCCCGGGTTCCCGCTCCTACAATGAGCAGTTCTTC
TRBJ1-2 NA TRBV5-8 NA CASRETVNYGYTF TGTGCCAGCAGGGAGACAGTTAACTATGGCTACACCTTC
TRBJ2-2 once TRBV12-5 NA CASGSQQGGTNTGELFF TGTGCTAGTGGTTCTCAACAGGGTGGAACGAACACCGGGGAGCTGTTTTTT
TRBJ2-5 NA TRBV7-2 NA CASSPPMLETQYF TGTGCCAGCAGCCCCCCCATGTTGGAGACCCAGTACTTC
TRBJ1-1 NA TRBV5-1 NA CASSSQTVGGTEAFF TGCGCCAGCAGCTCACAGACGGTGGGAGGCACTGAAGCTTTCTTT
TRBJ1-6 NA TRBV15 NA CATSREIRTSPNSPLHF TGTGCCACCAGCAGAGAAATTCGGACTTCTCCTAATTCACCCCTCCACTTT
TRBJ2-1 few TRBV12-3/TRBV12-4 NA CASSLVYGEQFF TGTGCCAGCAGTTTAGTCTACGGGGAGCAGTTCTTC
TRBJ1-2 NA TRBV12-5 TRBD1 CASGPGQTYTF TGTGCTAGTGGTCCGGGACAGACCTACACCTTC
TRBJ1-2 once TRBV10-3 NA CAITGLPNYGYTF TGTGCCATCACAGGGCTTCCTAACTATGGCTACACCTTC
TRBJ2-5 NA TRBV7-2 NA CASSSAGRKETQYF TGTGCCAGCAGCTCCGCTGGCAGGAAAGAGACCCAGTACTTC
TRBJ2-7 NA TRBV6-5 NA CASRTGTGSSYEQYF TGTGCCAGCAGGACCGGGACTGGAAGCTCCTACGAGCAGTACTTC